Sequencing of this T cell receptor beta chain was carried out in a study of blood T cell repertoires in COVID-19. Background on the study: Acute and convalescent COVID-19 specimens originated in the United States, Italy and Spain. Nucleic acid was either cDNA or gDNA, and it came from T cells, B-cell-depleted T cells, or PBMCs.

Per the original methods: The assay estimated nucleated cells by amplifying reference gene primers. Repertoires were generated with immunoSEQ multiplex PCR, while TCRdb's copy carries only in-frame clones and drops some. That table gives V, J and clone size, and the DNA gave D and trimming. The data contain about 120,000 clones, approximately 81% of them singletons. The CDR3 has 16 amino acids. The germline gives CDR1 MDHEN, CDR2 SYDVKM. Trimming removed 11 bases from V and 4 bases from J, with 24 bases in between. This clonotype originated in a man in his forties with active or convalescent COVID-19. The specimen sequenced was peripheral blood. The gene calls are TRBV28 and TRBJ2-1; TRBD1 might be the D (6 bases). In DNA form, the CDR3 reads TGTGCCGGATCCCTTGGGGGCGTAACTGGGTACAATGAGCAGTTCTTC. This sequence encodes CAGSLGGVTGYNEQFF. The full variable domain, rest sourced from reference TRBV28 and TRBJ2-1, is DVKVTQSSRYLVKRTGEKVFLECVQDMDHENMFWYRQDPGLGLRLIYFSYDVKMKEKGDIPEGYSVSREKKERFSLILESASTNQTSMYLCAGSLGGVTGYNEQFFGPGTRLTVL.